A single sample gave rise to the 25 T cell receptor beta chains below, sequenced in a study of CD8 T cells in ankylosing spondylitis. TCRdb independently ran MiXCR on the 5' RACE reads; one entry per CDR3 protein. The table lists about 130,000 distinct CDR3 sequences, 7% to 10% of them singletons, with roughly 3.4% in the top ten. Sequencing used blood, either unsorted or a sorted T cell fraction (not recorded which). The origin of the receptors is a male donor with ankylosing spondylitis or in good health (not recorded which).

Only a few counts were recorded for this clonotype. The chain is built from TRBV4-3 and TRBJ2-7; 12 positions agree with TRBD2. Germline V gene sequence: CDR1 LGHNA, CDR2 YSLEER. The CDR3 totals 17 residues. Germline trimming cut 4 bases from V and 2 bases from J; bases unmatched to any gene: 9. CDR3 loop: CASSPSSSGRAPYEQYF. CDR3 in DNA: TGCGCCAGCAGCCCTTCGTCTAGCGGGAGGGCCCCCTACGAGCAGTACTTC.

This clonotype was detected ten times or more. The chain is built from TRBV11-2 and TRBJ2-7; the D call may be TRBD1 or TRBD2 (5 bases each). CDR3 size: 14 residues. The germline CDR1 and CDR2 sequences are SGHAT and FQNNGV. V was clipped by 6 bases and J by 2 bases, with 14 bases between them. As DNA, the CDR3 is TGTGCCAGCAGTCCTCCTTCGGGACCCTACGAGCAGTACTTC. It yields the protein CASSPPSGPYEQYF.

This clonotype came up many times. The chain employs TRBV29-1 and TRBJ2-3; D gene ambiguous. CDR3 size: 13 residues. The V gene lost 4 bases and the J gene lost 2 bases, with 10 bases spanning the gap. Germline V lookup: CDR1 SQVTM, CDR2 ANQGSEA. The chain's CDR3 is CSVAGVYTDTQYF. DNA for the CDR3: TGCAGCGTTGCGGGTGTATACACAGATACGCAGTATTTT.

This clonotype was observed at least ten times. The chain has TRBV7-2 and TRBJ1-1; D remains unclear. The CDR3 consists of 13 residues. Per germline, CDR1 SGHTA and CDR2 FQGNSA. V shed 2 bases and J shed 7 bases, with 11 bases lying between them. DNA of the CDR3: TGTGCCAGCAGCTTAACCAGGCCCAGTGAAGCTTTCTTT. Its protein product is CASSLTRPSEAFF.

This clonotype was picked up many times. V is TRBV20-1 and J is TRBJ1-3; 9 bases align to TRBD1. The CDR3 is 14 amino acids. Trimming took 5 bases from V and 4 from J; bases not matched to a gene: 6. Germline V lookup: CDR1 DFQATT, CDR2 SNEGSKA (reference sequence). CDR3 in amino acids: CSALYGTGGNTIYF. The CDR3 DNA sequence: TGCAGTGCTCTCTACGGGACAGGGGGAAACACCATATATTTT.

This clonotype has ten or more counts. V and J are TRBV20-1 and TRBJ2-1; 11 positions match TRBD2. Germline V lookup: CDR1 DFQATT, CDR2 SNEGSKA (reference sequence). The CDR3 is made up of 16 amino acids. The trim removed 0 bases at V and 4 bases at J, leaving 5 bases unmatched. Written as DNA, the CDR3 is TGCAGTGCTAGAGATATCTCTAGCGGGAGGTACAATGAGCAGTTCTTC. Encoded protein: CSARDISSGRYNEQFF.

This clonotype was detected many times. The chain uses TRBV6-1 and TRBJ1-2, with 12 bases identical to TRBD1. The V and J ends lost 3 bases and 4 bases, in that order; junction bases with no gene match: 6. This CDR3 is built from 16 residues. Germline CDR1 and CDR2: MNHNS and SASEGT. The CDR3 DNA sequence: TGTGCCAGCAGTGACCCGGGACAGGGGGCTAGCTATGGCTACACCTTC. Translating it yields CASSDPGQGASYGYTF.

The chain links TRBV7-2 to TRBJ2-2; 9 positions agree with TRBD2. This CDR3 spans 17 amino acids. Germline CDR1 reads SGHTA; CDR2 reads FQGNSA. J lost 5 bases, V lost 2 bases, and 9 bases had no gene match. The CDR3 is CASSLSYSGRLTGELFF. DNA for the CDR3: TGTGCCAGCAGCTTATCTTATAGCGGGAGACTTACCGGGGAGCTGTTTTTT. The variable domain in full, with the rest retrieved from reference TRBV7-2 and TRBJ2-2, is GAGVSQSPSNKVTEKGKDVELRCDPISGHTALYWYRQSLGQGLEFLIYFQGNSAPDKSGLPSDRFSAERTGGSVSTLTIQRTQQEDSAVYLCASSLSYSGRLTGELFFGEGSRLTVL.

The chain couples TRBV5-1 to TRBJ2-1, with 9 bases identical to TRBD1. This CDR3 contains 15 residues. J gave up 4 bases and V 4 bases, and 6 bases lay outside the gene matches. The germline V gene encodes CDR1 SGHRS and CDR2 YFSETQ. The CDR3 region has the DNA TGCGCCAGCAGCCGGGAGACAGGGGGATACAATGAGCAGTTCTTC. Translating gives CASSRETGGYNEQFF.

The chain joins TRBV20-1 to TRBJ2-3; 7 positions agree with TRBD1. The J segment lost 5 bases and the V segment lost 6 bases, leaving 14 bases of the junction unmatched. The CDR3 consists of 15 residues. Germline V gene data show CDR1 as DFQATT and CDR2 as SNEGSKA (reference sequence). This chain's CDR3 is CSADPGQVAGDTQYF. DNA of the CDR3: TGCAGTGCCGACCCAGGACAGGTAGCAGGAGATACGCAGTATTTT.

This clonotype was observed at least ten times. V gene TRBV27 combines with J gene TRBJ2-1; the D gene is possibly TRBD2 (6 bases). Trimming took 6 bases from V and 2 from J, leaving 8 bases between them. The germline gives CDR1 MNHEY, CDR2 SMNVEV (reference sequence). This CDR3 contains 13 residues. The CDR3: CASSPGAYNEQFF. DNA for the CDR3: TGTGCCAGCAGCCCGGGGGCCTACAATGAGCAGTTCTTC.

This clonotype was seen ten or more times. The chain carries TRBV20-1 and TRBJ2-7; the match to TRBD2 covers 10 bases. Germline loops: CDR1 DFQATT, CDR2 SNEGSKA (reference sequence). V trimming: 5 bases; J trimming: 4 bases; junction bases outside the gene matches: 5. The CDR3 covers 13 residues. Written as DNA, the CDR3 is TGCAGTGCTCCACGGACTAGCGGTTACGAGCAGTACTTC. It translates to CSAPRTSGYEQYF.

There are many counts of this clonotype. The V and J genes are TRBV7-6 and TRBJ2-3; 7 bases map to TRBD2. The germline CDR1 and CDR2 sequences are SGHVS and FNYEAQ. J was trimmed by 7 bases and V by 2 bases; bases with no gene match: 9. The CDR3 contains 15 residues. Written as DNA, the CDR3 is TGTGCCAGCAGCTTAAATGCGGGAGAGATCCATACGCAGTATTTT. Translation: CASSLNAGEIHTQYF.

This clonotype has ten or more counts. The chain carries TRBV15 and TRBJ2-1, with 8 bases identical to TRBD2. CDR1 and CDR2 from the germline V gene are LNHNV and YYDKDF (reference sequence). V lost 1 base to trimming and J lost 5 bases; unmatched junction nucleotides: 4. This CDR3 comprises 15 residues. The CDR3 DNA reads TGTGCCACCAGCAGAGCTAGTAGCGGGGACAATGAGCAGTTCTTC. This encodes CATSRASSGDNEQFF.

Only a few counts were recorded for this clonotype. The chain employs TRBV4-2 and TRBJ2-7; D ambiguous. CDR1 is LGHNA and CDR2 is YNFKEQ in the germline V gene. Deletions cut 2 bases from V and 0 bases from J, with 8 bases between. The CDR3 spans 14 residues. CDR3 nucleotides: TGTGCCAGCAGCCAATGGGTTAGCTCCTACGAGCAGTACTTC. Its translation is CASSQWVSSYEQYF.

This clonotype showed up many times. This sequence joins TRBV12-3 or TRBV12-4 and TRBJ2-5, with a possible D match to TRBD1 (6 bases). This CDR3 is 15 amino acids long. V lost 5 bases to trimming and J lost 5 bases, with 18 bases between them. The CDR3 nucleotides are TGTGCCAGCAGTCGGCAGGGGCGACTCGCTGAGACCCAGTACTTC. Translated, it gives CASSRQGRLAETQYF.

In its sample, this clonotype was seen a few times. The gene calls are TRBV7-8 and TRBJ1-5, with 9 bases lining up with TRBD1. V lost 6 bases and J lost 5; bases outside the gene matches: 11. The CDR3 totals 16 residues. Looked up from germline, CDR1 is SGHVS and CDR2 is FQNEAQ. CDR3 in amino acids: CASRETGTGRDQPQHF. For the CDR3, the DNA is TGTGCCAGCAGAGAGACCGGGACAGGGCGCGATCAGCCCCAGCATTTT.

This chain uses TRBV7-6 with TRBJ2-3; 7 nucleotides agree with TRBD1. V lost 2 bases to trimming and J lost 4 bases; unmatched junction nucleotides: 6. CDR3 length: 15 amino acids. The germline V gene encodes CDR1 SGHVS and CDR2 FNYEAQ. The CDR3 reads CASSLSRQGADTQYF. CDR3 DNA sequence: TGTGCCAGCAGCTTATCGCGACAGGGAGCAGATACGCAGTATTTT. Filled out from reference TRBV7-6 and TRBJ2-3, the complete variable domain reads GAGVSQSPRYKVTKRGQDVALRCDPISGHVSLYWYRQALGQGPEFLTYFNYEAQQDKSGLPNDRFSAERPEGSISTLTIQRTEQRDSAMYRCASSLSRQGADTQYFGPGTRLTVL.

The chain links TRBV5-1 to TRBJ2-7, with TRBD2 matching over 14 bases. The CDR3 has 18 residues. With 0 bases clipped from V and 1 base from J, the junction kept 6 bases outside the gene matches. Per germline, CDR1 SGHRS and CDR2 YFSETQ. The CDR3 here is CASSLAGTSGSRSYEQYF. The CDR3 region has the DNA TGCGCCAGCAGCTTGGCCGGGACTAGCGGGAGCAGGTCCTACGAGCAGTACTTC.

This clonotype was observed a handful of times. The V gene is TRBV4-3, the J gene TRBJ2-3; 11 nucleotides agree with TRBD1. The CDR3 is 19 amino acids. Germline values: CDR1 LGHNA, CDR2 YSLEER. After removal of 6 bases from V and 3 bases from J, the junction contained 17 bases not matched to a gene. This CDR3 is CASSPDRGRGSGRTDTQYF. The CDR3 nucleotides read TGCGCCAGCAGTCCGGACAGGGGGCGCGGAAGCGGGAGGACAGATACGCAGTATTTT.

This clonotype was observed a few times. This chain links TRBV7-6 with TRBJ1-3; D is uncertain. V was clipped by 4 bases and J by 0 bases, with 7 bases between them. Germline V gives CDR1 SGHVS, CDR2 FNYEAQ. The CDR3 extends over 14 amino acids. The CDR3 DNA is TGTGCCAGCAGCTCCGCTTCCTCTGGAAACACCATATATTTT. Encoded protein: CASSSASSGNTIYF.

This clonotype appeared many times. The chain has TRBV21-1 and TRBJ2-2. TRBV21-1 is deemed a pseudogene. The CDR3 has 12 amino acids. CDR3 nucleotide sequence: TGTGCCAGCAGCCCACTTGGGCGGGAGCTGTTTTTT. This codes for CASSPLGRELFF.

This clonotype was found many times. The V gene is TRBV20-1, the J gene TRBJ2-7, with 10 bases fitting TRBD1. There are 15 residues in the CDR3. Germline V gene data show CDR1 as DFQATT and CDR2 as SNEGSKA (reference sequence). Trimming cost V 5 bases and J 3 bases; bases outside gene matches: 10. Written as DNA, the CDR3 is TGCAGTGCTCTGTCCACGGGACAGGGGCTCTACGAGCAGTACTTC. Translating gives CSALSTGQGLYEQYF.

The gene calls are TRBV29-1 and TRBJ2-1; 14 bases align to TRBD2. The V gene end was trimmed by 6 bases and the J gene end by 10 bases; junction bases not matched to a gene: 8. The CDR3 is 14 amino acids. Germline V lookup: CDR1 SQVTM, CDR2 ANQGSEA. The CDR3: CSVDPGLAGVEQFF. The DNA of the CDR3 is TGCAGCGTGGACCCGGGACTAGCGGGAGTGGAGCAGTTCTTC.

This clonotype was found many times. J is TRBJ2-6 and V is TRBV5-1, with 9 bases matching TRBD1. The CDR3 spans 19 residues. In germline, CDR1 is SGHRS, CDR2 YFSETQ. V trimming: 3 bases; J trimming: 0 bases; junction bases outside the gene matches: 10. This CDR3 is CASSWDRVSSNSGANVLTF. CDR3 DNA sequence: TGCGCCAGCAGCTGGGACAGGGTCTCATCCAACTCTGGGGCCAACGTCCTGACTTTC.